The next 26 T cell receptor beta chains were all read from a single sample in a study of glioma-infiltrating T cells after dendritic cell vaccination. This sample's time point: after dendritic cell vaccination, including at tumor progression/relapse. Only in-frame clones appear in the TCRdb table, and some are missing; sequencing was by immunoSEQ multiplex PCR. The repertoire holds approximately 50,000 clones, with about 83% as singletons. The material sequenced was blood, taken after dendritic cell vaccination. Source of these receptors: a human donor with glioblastoma.

The table lists this clone with a count of one. The V and J genes are TRBV12-2 and TRBJ2-5; no check of the table's D call, TRBD1, against the DNA was made. TRBV12-2 is shown as a pseudogene. The CDR3 spans 18 residues. The CDR3 nucleotides are TGTGCAAGTCGCTTAGCTCTACCAGGGGGCGGCGGGTTGGAGACCCAGTACTTC. It encodes CASRLALPGGGGLETQYF.

The rearrangement links TRBV29-1 to TRBJ2-7; D is unresolved. Germline loops: CDR1 SQVTM, CDR2 ANQGSEA. The CDR3 runs to 13 residues. V dropped 7 bases and J dropped 2 bases, with 15 bases sitting between them. CDR3 region: CSAQPGGTYEQYF. The CDR3 region has the DNA TGCAGCGCCCAACCCGGCGGAACCTACGAGCAGTACTTC.

CDR3 DNA: TGCGCCAGCAGCTTGGAAGGGGTTTCTGGGGCCAACGTCCTGACTTTC. Translated: CASSLEGVSGANVLTF. V is TRBV5-1 and J is TRBJ2-6; a weak D match, TRBD1 (5 bases). V lost 0 bases, J lost 1 base, and 8 bases lay in between. Germline V CDR1 and CDR2: SGHRS, YFSETQ. This CDR3 is 16 amino acids long.

Details on this clone: Other DNA sequences of this sample code for an identical CDR3. J is TRBJ1-6 and V is TRBV10-3; 7 bases are shared with TRBD1. This CDR3 has 18 residues. With 0 bases clipped from V and 4 bases from J, the junction kept 9 bases outside the gene matches. Germline-derived CDR1 and CDR2 are ENHRY and SYGVKD. CDR3 sequence: CAISESSRDSRYNSPLHF. The CDR3, as DNA: TGTGCCATCAGTGAGTCGAGTCGGGACAGCCGGTATAATTCACCCCTCCACTTT.

The J gene is TRBJ1-1, the V gene TRBV14, with 7 bases identical to TRBD1. The CDR3 loop spans 13 amino acids. V trimming: 4 bases; J trimming: 4 bases; junction bases outside the gene matches: 3. Germline V gives CDR1 SGHDN, CDR2 FVKESK. CDR3 residues: CASSLQGGTEAFF. In DNA, the CDR3 is TGTGCCAGCAGCCTCCAGGGGGGCACTGAAGCTTTCTTT.

The chain combines TRBV29-1 with TRBJ2-2; TRBD2 agrees at 7 bases. Unmatched junction bases numbered 2, after V lost 4 bases and J lost 3 bases. CDR3 length: 13 amino acids. In germline, CDR1 is SQVTM, CDR2 ANQGSEA. The CDR3: CSVVGGDTGELFF. As DNA, the CDR3 is TGCAGCGTTGTTGGGGGGGACACCGGGGAGCTGTTTTTT.

With respect to this clone: An end of the junction does not agree with germline; a read error may underlie this. V usage is TRBV7-7 and J usage is TRBJ2-1; the match to TRBD2 covers 8 bases. This CDR3 is built from 15 residues. Germline V CDR1 and CDR2: SSHAT, FNYEAQ (reference sequence). The CDR3 loop reads CASSLAPGGVNEQFF. In DNA, the CDR3 is TGTGCTAGCAGCTTAGCGCCGGGGGGGGTGAATGAGCAGTTCTTC. Variable domain in full (rest from reference TRBV7-7 and TRBJ2-1): GAGVSQSPRYKVTKRGQDVTLRCDPISSHATLYWYQQALGQGPEFLTYFNYEAQPDKSGLPSDRFSAERPEGSISTLTIQRTEQRDSAMYRCASSLAPGGVNEQFFGPGTRLTVL.

The V and J genes are TRBV12-5 and TRBJ2-7; D perhaps matches TRBD1 (5 bases). Germline V gene lookup returns CDR1 LGHNT and CDR2 FRNRAP. The CDR3 length is 19 residues. V was cut by 0 bases and J by 0 bases, with 21 bases left in between. CDR3 protein: CASGLVWQGYAFISYEQYF. CDR3 bases: TGTGCTAGTGGTTTGGTCTGGCAGGGCTACGCGTTTATCTCCTACGAGCAGTACTTC. Using reference TRBV12-5 and TRBJ2-7 for the parts outside the CDR3, the full variable domain is DARVTQTPRHKVTEMGQEVTMRCQPILGHNTVFWYRQTMMQGLELLAYFRNRAPLDDSGMPKDRFSAEMPDATLATLKIQPSEPRDSAVYFCASGLVWQGYAFISYEQYFGPGTRLTVT.

This clone turned up a few times. The J gene is TRBJ1-1, the V gene TRBV29-1; 8 bases match TRBD1. With 7 bases clipped from V and 5 bases from J, the junction kept 12 bases outside the gene matches. The CDR3 sequence is 14 residues long. Germline V gene data show CDR1 as SQVTM and CDR2 as ANQGSEA. The CDR3, as DNA: TGCAGCGCATCTTCTTCAGGGGGCTGGACTGAAGCTTTCTTT. Its translation: CSASSSGGWTEAFF.

Only one count was recorded for this clone. This chain joins TRBV6-5 and TRBJ1-5; D is uncertain. Germline CDR1 MNHEY, CDR2 SVGAGI. The length of the CDR3 is 13 residues. The V and J ends lost 6 bases and 0 bases respectively, with 6 bases between them. CDR3 loop: CASSFYSNQPQHF. The CDR3, as DNA: TGTGCCAGCAGCTTCTATAGCAATCAGCCCCAGCATTTT.

The chain links TRBV5-6 to TRBJ2-3; TRBD2 agrees at 7 bases. The V and J ends lost 3 bases and 3 bases, in that order; junction bases with no gene match: 1. The CDR3 is 13 residues long. The germline V gene has CDR1 SGHDT and CDR2 YYEEEE. The CDR3: CASSSGGTDTQYF. The CDR3 DNA reads as TGTGCCAGCAGCTCGGGGGGAACAGATACGCAGTATTTT.

This chain links TRBV6-1 with TRBJ2-7; 8 nucleotides match TRBD1. Germline loops: CDR1 MNHNS, CDR2 SASEGT. The CDR3 covers 15 residues. V gave up 6 bases and J gave up 0 bases; unmatched junction bases: 7. CDR3 nucleotide sequence: TGTGCCAGCAGCCTGGACAGGGATAGCTCCTACGAGCAGTACTTC. Translating gives CASSLDRDSSYEQYF.

This clone was seen only once. The chain recombines TRBV28 with TRBJ2-7, with 7 bases fitting TRBD1. V lost 7 bases and J lost 6; bases outside the gene matches: 15. The CDR3 loop spans 15 amino acids. Germline CDR1 reads MDHEN; CDR2 reads SYDVKM. The CDR3 protein is CASTRGKGAVGEQYF. CDR3 nucleotides: TGTGCCAGCACCCGGGGAAAGGGGGCGGTCGGCGAGCAGTACTTC.

V usage is TRBV6-5 and J usage is TRBJ2-5; TRBD2 aligns across 13 bases. Per the germline V gene, CDR1 is MNHEY and CDR2 is SVGAGI. The CDR3 has 14 residues. V was pared by 7 bases and J by 6 bases, with 5 bases of the junction left unmatched. The CDR3 region has the DNA TGTGCCAGCATGAGGACTAGCGGGGGAAAGACCCAGTACTTC. Encoded protein: CASMRTSGGKTQYF.

DNA for the CDR3: TGTGCCAGCAGCCAAGCACAATTGGGGAGTCACGAGCAGTACTTC. Residues: CASSQAQLGSHEQYF. The V call is TRBV14, the J call TRBJ2-7; a possible D gene is TRBD2 (5 bases). With 1 base removed from V and 5 bases from J, the gap between germline ends came to 15 bases. The CDR3 spans 15 residues. CDR1 is SGHDN, CDR2 FVKESK, per germline.

This clone has more than one count but fewer than ten. This sequence joins TRBV6-5 and TRBJ1-5; D call uncertain. V dropped 8 bases and J dropped 0 bases, with 14 bases sitting between them. CDR1 and CDR2 (germline): MNHEY, SVGAGI. The CDR3 spans 15 residues. The CDR3 nucleotides read TGTGCCAGCCGACCCCGAGGAGGTAGCAATCAGCCCCAGCATTTT. This translates into CASRPRGGSNQPQHF.

This clone was counted only a few times. This chain connects TRBV6-4 to TRBJ2-5; 8 nucleotides line up with TRBD2. After removal of 5 bases from V and 2 bases from J, the junction contained 7 bases not matched to a gene. CDR1 MRHNA and CDR2 SNTAGT come from the germline V gene. The CDR3 is 15 amino acids. CDR3 amino acids: CASSPGAGGQETQYF. The CDR3 coding sequence is TGTGCCAGCAGTCCCGGGGCGGGGGGACAAGAGACCCAGTACTTC.

This chain connects TRBV7-2 to TRBJ1-1; D is ambiguous. Germline CDR1 and CDR2: SGHTA and FQGNSA. Trimming left V 4 bases short and J 1 base short, with 7 bases between. This CDR3 has 13 residues. The CDR3 DNA follows: TGTGCCAGCAGCTCAACAGAGAACACTGAAGCTTTCTTT. Encoded protein: CASSSTENTEAFF. Full variable domain (outside the CDR3, taken from reference TRBV7-2 and TRBJ1-1): GAGVSQSPSNKVTEKGKDVELRCDPISGHTALYWYRQSLGQGLEFLIYFQGNSAPDKSGLPSDRFSAERTGGSVSTLTIQRTQQEDSAVYLCASSSTENTEAFFGQGTRLTVV.

The chain joins TRBV30 to TRBJ1-1; tentatively, D is TRBD1 (6 bases). Germline lookup yields CDR1 GTSNPN and CDR2 SVGIG (reference sequence). The CDR3 has 11 amino acids. V lost 3 bases, J lost 7 bases, and 9 bases lay in between. CDR3 in amino acids: CAWRWTDEAFF. DNA of the CDR3: TGTGCCTGGAGATGGACAGATGAAGCTTTCTTT. Full variable domain (missing parts from reference TRBV30 and TRBJ1-1): SQTIHQWPATLVQPVGSPLSLECTVEGTSNPNLYWYRQAAGRGLQLLFYSVGIGQISSEVPQNLSASRPQDRQFILSSKKLLLSDSGFYLCAWRWTDEAFFGQGTRLTVV.

The CDR3 region is CASSPGVQETQYF. The CDR3 DNA reads as TGTGCCAGCAGCCCAGGGGTCCAAGAGACCCAGTACTTC. This chain joins TRBV5-4 and TRBJ2-5; D possibly corresponds to TRBD1 (6 bases). This CDR3 is built from 13 residues. The V and J ends lost 4 bases and 1 base respectively, with 8 bases between them. Germline lookup yields CDR1 SGHNT and CDR2 YYREEE (reference sequence).

V and J are TRBV4-1 and TRBJ1-4, with TRBD1 identical over 9 bases. Germline CDR1 MGHRA, CDR2 YSYEKL. This CDR3 contains 15 residues. After removal of 3 bases from V and 6 bases from J, the junction contained 5 bases not matched to a gene. CDR3 protein: CASSHTGGRDEKLFF. The CDR3 bases are TGCGCCAGCAGCCACACAGGGGGCCGGGATGAAAAACTGTTTTTT.

The rearrangement links TRBV19 to TRBJ1-5, with a possible D match to TRBD1 (6 bases). The CDR3 is 14 residues long. The V gene lost 5 bases and the J gene lost 2 bases, with 10 bases spanning the gap. Germline CDR1 is LNHDA and CDR2 is SQIVND (reference sequence). The CDR3 loop is CASSQGLGNQPQHF. The CDR3 DNA is TGTGCCAGTAGTCAGGGGTTGGGCAATCAGCCCCAGCATTTT.

V usage is TRBV25-1 and J usage is TRBJ2-5, with a tentative D call TRBD1 (6 bases). Trimming removed 0 bases from V and 2 bases from J, with 10 bases in between. Per germline, CDR1 MGHDK and CDR2 SYGVNS. This CDR3 has 15 residues. CDR3 region: CASSEYRGRQETQYF. The CDR3 DNA is TGTGCCAGCAGTGAATACAGGGGACGACAAGAGACCCAGTACTTC.

This clone has a single count. This chain joins TRBV4-2 and TRBJ2-1; 7 bases agree with TRBD2. V shed 0 bases and J 2 bases; nucleotides not matched to a gene: 7. The CDR3 spans 17 residues. CDR1 LGHNA and CDR2 YNFKEQ come from the germline V gene. The CDR3 here is CASSQDRVSGAYNEQFF. DNA of the CDR3: TGTGCCAGCAGCCAAGATAGAGTAAGCGGGGCCTACAATGAGCAGTTCTTC.

The CDR3, as DNA: TGTGCCAGCAGCACGAAGACTAGCGGGGGGGCGAGAAATGAGCAGTTCTTC. Translated, it gives CASSTKTSGGARNEQFF. This rearrangement joins TRBV5-4 to TRBJ2-1, with TRBD2 identical over 14 bases. V trimming: 4 bases; J trimming: 7 bases; junction bases outside the gene matches: 10. Germline CDR1 and CDR2: SGHNT and YYREEE (reference sequence). The CDR3 has 17 residues.

This sequence joins TRBV7-6 and TRBJ2-2; 8 bases agree with TRBD2. Germline CDR1 and CDR2: SGHVS and FNYEAQ. The CDR3 runs 17 residues. Trimming at V came to 1 base and at J to 4 bases, leaving 8 bases not matched to a gene. The CDR3 region has the DNA TGTGCCAGCAGCTTAGTCTCGGGGGGGCCGGGCACCGGGGAGCTGTTTTTT. The encoded protein is CASSLVSGGPGTGELFF.